This T cell receptor (beta chain) derives from a study of T-cell memory formation after mild COVID-19. TCRdb analysed the 5' RACE reads with MiXCR anew, one entry per CDR3 protein. This sample yields some 290,000 distinct CDR3 sequences, of which around 15% are seen a single time; roughly 25% belongs to the top ten. This clonotype has more than one count but fewer than ten. With 5 bases clipped from V and 1 base from J, the junction kept 3 bases outside the gene matches. The CDR3 extends over 15 amino acids. Germline CDR1 reads SEHNR; CDR2 reads FQNEAQ (reference sequence). The sequencing sample was made of PBMCs or a T cell subset sorted from them (not recorded which). The TCR originated in a man younger than 35 who had mild COVID-19 (a few samples of this study predate the infection). Cell type and time point are not known. The chain combines TRBV7-9 with TRBJ2-3; 10 nucleotides line up with TRBD2. The CDR3 spells CASSNLAGGTDTQYF. The CDR3 DNA is TGTGCCAGCAGCAACCTAGCGGGGGGCACAGATACGCAGTATTTT. Full variable domain (remainder filled in from reference TRBV7-9 and TRBJ2-3): DTGVSQNPRHKITKRGQNVTFRCDPISEHNRLYWYRQTLGQGPEFLTYFQNEAQLEKSRLLSDRFSAERPKGSFSTLEIQRTEQGDSAMYLCASSNLAGGTDTQYFGPGTRLTVL.